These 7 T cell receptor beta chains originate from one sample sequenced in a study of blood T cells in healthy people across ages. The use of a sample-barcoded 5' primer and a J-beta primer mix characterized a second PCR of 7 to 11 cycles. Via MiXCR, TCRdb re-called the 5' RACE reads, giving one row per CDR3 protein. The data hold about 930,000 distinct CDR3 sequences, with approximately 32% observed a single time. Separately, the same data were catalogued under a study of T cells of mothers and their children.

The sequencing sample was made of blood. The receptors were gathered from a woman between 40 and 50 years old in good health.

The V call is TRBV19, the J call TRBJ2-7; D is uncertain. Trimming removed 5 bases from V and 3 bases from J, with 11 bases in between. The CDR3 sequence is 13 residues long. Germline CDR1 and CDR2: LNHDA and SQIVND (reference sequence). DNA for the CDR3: TGTGCCAGTAGTTCCGGCCCTCACTACGAGCAGTACTTC. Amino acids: CASSSGPHYEQYF. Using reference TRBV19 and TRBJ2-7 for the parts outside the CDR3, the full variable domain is DGGITQSPKYLFRKEGQNVTLSCEQNLNHDAMYWYRQDPGQGLRLIYYSQIVNDFQKGDIAEGYSVSREKKESFPLTVTSAQKNPTAFYLCASSSGPHYEQYFGPGTRLTVT.

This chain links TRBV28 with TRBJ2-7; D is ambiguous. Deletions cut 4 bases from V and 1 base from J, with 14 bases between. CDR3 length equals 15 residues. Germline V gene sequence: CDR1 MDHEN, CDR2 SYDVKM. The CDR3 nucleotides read TGTGCCAGCAGTTCCCGGGTCCGGTCTTCCTACGAGCAGTACTTC. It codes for CASSSRVRSSYEQYF.

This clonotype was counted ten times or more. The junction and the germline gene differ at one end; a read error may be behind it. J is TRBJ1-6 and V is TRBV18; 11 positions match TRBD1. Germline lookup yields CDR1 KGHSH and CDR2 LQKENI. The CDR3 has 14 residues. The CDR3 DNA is TGCGCCAGCAGCCCGGGGACAGGGGGGTCACCCCTCCACTTT. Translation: CASSPGTGGSPLHF.

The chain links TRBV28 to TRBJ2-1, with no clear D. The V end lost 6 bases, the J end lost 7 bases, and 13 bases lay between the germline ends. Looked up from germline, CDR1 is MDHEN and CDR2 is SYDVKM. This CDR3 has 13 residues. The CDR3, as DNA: TGTGCCAGCAGAACTCCCCCTAAAAATGAGCAGTTCTTC. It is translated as CASRTPPKNEQFF.

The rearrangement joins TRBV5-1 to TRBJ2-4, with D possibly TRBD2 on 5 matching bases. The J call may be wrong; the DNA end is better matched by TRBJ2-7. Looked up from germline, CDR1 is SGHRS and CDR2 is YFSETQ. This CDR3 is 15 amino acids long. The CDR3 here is CASSLDAGIRDEQYF. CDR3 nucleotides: TGCGCCAGCAGCTTGGATGCCGGGATTCGGGACGAGCAGTACTTC.

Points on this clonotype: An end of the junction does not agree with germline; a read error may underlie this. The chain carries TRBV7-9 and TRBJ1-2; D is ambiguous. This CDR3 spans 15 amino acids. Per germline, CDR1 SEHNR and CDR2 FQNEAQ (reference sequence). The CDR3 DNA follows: TGTTCCAGCAGCTTAAGTGTCAGACCCTACGATGGCTACACCTTC. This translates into CSSSLSVRPYDGYTF.

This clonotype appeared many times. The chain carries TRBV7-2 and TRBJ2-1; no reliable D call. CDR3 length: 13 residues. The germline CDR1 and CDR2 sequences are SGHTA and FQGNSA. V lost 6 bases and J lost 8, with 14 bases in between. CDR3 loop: CASSHVGGDEQFF. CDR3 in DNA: TGTGCCAGCAGTCACGTGGGTGGCGATGAGCAGTTCTTC.